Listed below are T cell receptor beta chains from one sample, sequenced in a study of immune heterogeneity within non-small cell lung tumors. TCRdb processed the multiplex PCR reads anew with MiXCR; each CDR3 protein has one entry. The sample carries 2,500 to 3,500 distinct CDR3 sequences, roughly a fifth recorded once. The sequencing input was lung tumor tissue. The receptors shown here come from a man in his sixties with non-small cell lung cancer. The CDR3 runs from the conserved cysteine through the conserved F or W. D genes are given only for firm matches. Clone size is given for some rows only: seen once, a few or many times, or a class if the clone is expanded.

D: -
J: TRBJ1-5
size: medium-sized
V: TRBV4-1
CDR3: CASSQEGGNQPQHF
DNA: TGCGCCAGCAGCCAAGAAGGTGGCAATCAGCCCCAGCATTTT

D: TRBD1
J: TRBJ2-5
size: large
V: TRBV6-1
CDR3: CASSSRQGRRQETQYF
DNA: TGTGCCAGCAGTTCTAGACAGGGCCGGCGCCAAGAGACCCAGTACTTC

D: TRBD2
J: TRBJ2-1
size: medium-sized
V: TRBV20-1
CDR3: CSARTLAGAYNEQFF
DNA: TGCAGTGCTAGGACCCTAGCGGGAGCCTACAATGAGCAGTTCTTC

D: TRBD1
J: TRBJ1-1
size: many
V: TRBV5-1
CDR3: CASSPRGTGGGPNTEAFF
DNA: TGCGCCAGCAGCCCGCGAGGGACAGGGGGCGGCCCGAACACTGAAGCTTTCTTT

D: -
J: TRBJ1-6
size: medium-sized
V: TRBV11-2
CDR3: CASSGGSSAGSPLHF
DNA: TGTGCCAGCAGCGGCGGGAGCTCGGCGGGTTCACCCCTCCACTTT

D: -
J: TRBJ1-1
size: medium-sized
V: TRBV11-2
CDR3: CASSLAGTDTEAFF
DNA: TGTGCCAGCAGCTTAGCCGGGACCGACACTGAAGCTTTCTTT

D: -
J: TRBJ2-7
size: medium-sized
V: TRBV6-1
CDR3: CASSKGRNYEQYF
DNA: TGTGCCAGCAGTAAGGGCAGAAACTACGAGCAGTACTTC

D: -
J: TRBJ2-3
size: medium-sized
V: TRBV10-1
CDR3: CASSDRTAYTDTQYF
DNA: TGCGCCAGCAGTGATCGGACGGCTTACACAGATACGCAGTATTTT

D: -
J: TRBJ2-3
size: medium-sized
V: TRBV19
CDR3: CASSFTDTQYF
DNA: TGTGCCAGCTCCTTCACAGATACGCAGTATTTT

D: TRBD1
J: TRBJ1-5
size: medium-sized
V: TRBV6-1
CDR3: CASRGTGDGQPQHF
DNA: TGTGCCAGCAGGGGAACAGGGGATGGCCAGCCCCAGCATTTT

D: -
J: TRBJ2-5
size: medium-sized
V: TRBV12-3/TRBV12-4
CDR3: CASSSVQETQYF
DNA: TGTGCCAGCAGTTCGGTCCAAGAGACCCAGTACTTC

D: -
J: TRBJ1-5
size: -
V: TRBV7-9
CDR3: CARLYSNKPQHF
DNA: TGTGCAAGATTATATAGCAATAAGCCCCAGCATTTT

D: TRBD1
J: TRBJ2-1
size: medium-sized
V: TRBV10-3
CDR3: CAIRADRGPYNEQFF
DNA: TGTGCCATCAGGGCCGACAGGGGGCCCTACAATGAGCAGTTCTTC

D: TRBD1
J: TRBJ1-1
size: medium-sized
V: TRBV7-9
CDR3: CASSRNQGAYTEAFF
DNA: TGTGCCAGCAGCCGGAACCAGGGGGCATACACTGAAGCTTTCTTT

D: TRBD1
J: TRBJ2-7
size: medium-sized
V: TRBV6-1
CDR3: CASSEGDRGLGIYEQYF
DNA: TGTGCCAGCAGTGAGGGGGACAGGGGGCTGGGGATCTACGAGCAGTACTTC

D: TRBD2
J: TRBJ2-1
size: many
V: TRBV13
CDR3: CASSLTRTSGTGGEQFF
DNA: TGTGCCAGCAGCTTAACTCGGACTAGCGGGACCGGGGGTGAGCAGTTCTTC

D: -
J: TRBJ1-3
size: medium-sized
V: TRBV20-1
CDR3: CSALGPSGNTIYF
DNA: TGCAGTGCTCTGGGCCCCTCTGGAAACACCATATATTTT

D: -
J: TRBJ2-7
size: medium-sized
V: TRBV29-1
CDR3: CSGGDSYEQYF
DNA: TGCAGCGGGGGCGATAGCTACGAGCAGTACTTC

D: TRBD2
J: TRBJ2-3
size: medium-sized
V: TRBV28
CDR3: CASSFWGGSTDTQYF
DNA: TGTGCCAGCAGTTTTTGGGGGGGAAGCACAGATACGCAGTATTTT

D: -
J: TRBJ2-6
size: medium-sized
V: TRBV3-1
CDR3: CASSPTLTPPGANVLTF
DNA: TGTGCCAGCAGCCCTACTTTAACTCCACCCGGGGCCAACGTCCTGACTTTC

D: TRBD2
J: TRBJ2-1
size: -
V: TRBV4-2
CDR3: CASSQEFLTSGLSSYNDQFF
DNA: TGTGCCAGCAGCCAAGAGTTCCTGACTAGCGGCCTCTCCTCCTACAATGATCAGTTCTTC

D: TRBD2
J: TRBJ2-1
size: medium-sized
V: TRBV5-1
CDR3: CASSLGRTSSYNEQFF
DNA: TGCGCCAGCAGCTTGGGGAGGACTAGCTCCTACAATGAGCAGTTCTTC

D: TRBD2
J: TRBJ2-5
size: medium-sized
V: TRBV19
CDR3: CASSIRTRRETQYF
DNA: TGTGCCAGTAGTATTCGGACTAGAAGAGAGACCCAGTACTTC

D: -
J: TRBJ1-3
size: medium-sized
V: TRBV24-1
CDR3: CATSDPRDFGNTIYF
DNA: TGTGCCACCAGTGATCCCCGGGACTTTGGAAACACCATATATTTT

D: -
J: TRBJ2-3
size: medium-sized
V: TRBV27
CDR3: CATTFRGLAGTDTQYF
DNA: TGTGCCACCACATTCCGGGGGCTAGCGGGCACAGATACGCAGTATTTT

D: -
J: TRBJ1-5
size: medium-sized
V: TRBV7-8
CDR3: CASSPRQLDSNQPQHF
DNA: TGTGCCAGCAGCCCCCGACAGTTAGATAGCAATCAGCCCCAGCATTTT

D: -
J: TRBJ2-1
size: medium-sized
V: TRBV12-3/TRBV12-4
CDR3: CASSLGGEQFF
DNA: TGTGCCAGCAGTTTGGGCGGTGAGCAGTTCTTC

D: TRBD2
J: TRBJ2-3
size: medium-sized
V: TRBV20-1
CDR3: CRPESGTTDTQYF
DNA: TGCAGGCCCGAGAGCGGGACGACAGATACGCAGTATTTT

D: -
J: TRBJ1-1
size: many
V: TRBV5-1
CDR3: CASSYQELTSHTEAFF
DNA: TGCGCCAGCAGCTACCAGGAACTAACTTCGCACACTGAAGCTTTCTTT

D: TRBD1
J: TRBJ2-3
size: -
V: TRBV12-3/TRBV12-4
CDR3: CARSRGLGGTGTQYF
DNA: TGTGCCAGAAGCCGAGGGTTAGGGGGCACAGGTACGCAGTATTTT

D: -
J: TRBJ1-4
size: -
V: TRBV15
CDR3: CVTSREGTNEKLFF
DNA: TGTGTCACCAGCAGAGAGGGGACTAATGAAAAACTGTTCTTT

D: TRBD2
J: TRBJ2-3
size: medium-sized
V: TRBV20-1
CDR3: CSAEREWTDTQYF
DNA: TGCAGTGCTGAGCGGGAGTGGACAGATACGCAGTATTTT

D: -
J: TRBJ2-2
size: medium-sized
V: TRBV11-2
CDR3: CASSLDDTGELFF
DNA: TGTGCCAGCAGCTTAGACGACACCGGGGAGCTGTTTTTT

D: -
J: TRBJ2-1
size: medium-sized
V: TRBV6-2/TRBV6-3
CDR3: CASSYSRERQFF
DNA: TGTGCCAGCAGTTACTCCCGTGAGCGGCAGTTCTTC

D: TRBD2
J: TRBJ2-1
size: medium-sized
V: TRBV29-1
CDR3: CSVVAGRGSYNEQFF
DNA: TGCAGCGTTGTAGCGGGGAGAGGCTCCTACAATGAGCAGTTCTTC

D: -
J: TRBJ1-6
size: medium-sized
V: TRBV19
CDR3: CASSIWGWTSPLHF
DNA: TGTGCCAGTAGTATATGGGGATGGACTTCACCCCTCCACTTT

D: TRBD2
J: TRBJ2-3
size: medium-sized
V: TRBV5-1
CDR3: CASTRLAASTDTQYF
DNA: TGCGCCAGCACCAGACTAGCGGCTAGCACAGATACGCAGTATTTT

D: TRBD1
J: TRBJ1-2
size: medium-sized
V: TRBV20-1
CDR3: CSARSRTGGHYGYTF
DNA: TGCAGTGCTAGATCTCGGACAGGGGGACACTATGGCTACACCTTC

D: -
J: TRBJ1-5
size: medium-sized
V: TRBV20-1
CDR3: CSARDRADQPQHF
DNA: TGCAGTGCCCGAGACCGGGCTGACCAGCCCCAGCATTTT

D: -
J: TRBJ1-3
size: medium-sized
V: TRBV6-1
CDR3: CASSSNFRMAGNTIYF
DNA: TGTGCCAGCAGTTCCAACTTCAGGATGGCTGGAAACACCATATATTTT

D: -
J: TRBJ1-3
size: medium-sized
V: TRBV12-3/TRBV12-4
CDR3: CASRSVQGSGNTIYF
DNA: TGTGCCAGCAGATCAGTGCAGGGCTCTGGAAACACCATATATTTT

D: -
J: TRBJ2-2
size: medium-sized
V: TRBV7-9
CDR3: CASPGVGTLANTGELFF
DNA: TGTGCCAGCCCGGGGGTCGGAACGCTCGCGAACACCGGGGAGCTGTTTTTT

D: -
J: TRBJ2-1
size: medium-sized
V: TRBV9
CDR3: CASSVATGGNEQFF
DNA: TGTGCCAGCAGCGTGGCCACTGGAGGGAATGAGCAGTTCTTC

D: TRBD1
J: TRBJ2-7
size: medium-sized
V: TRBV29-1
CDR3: CSVDGDRGYEQYF
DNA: TGCAGCGTTGATGGGGACAGGGGCTACGAGCAGTACTTC

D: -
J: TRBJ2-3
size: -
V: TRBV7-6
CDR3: CASSGRPDTQYF
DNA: TGTGCCAGCAGCGGTAGGCCAGATACGCAGTATTTT

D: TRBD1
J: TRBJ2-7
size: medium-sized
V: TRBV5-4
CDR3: CASSLNFRDRGYEQYF
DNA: TGTGCCAGCAGCTTGAATTTTAGGGACAGGGGCTACGAGCAGTACTTC

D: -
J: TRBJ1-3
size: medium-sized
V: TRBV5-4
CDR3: CASSLGRRSGNTIYF
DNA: TGTGCCAGCAGCTTGGGGAGACGGTCTGGAAACACCATATATTTT

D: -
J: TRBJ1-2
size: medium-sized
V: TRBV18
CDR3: CASSQQGEGYTF
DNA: TGTGCCAGCTCACAGCAGGGTGAGGGCTACACCTTC

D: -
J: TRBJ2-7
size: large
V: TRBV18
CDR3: CASSPLQGGEQYF
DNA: TGTGCCAGCTCACCACTACAGGGTGGCGAGCAGTACTTC

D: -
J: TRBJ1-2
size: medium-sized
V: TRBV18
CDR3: CASSPGTRDYGYTF
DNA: TGTGCCAGCTCACCAGGGACACGAGACTATGGCTACACCTTC

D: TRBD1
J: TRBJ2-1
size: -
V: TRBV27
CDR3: CASRAGGNVGEQFF
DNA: TGTGCCAGCAGAGCAGGGGGAAATGTTGGTGAGCAGTTCTTC

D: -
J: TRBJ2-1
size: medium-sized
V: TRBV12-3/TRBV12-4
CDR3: CASRGTGANEQFF
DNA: TGTGCCAGCAGGGGAACGGGGGCGAATGAGCAGTTCTTC

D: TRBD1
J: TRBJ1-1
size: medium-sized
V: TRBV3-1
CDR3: CASSPGGTEAFF
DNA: TGTGCCAGCAGCCCAGGGGGAACTGAAGCTTTCTTT